The rows below give T cell receptor beta chains drawn from one sample of a study of PD-1 blockade in classical Hodgkin lymphoma. This table comes from immunoSEQ multiplex PCR, and its TCRdb copy is limited to in-frame clones, with some not included. This table has 35,000 to 50,000 clones, 76% appearing once. This specimen consisted of peripheral blood mononuclear cells (PBMCs), obtained at baseline. Source of these receptors: a human donor with classical Hodgkin lymphoma. Each CDR3 is given with its conserved first and last residue. A D gene is named only where the DNA matches it firmly. Only some rows state a clone size, as once, few, many or a class for expanded clones.

j_call	d_call	clone_size	cdr3_length	v_call	cdr3_aa	cdr3_nt
TRBJ2-7	TRBD2	.	16	TRBV10-3	CASSYSMLAGIYEQYF	TGTGCCAGCAGTTACTCGATGCTAGCGGGGATCTACGAGCAGTACTTC
TRBJ1-6	.	few	15	TRBV9	CASSVATGGNSPLHF	TGTGCCAGCAGCGTAGCGACAGGAGGTAATTCACCCCTCCACTTT
TRBJ1-1	.	few	14	TRBV4-2	CASSQGRMNTEAFF	TGTGCCAGCAGCCAGGGACGGATGAACACTGAAGCTTTCTTT
TRBJ2-6	TRBD1	.	21	TRBV28	CASSQRPGGKRVYSGANVLTF	TGTGCCAGCAGTCAGCGGCCAGGGGGCAAGAGGGTCTACTCTGGGGCCAACGTCCTGACTTTC
TRBJ1-2	TRBD1	.	15	TRBV5-4	CASSLPTGGLIGYTF	TGTGCCAGCAGCTTGCCCACAGGGGGCTTAATTGGCTACACCTTC
TRBJ1-5	.	.	14	TRBV30	CAWSGPNSNQPQHF	TGTGCCTGGAGTGGACCCAATAGCAATCAGCCCCAGCATTTT
TRBJ2-7	.	.	13	TRBV29-1	CSVDIQGITEQYF	TGCAGCGTTGATATCCAGGGGATTACCGAGCAGTACTTC
TRBJ1-6	.	.	13	TRBV30	CAWSADSNSPLHF	TGTGCCTGGAGTGCGGACAGTAATTCACCCCTCCACTTT
TRBJ1-4	.	.	14	TRBV7-9	CASSSSGSNEKLFF	TGTGCCAGCAGCTCTTCCGGGAGTAATGAAAAACTGTTTTTT
TRBJ2-6	.	.	15	TRBV6-6	CASSYGGSGANVLTF	TGTGCCAGCAGTTATGGAGGCTCTGGGGCCAACGTCCTGACTTTC
TRBJ1-1	.	.	14	TRBV7-2	CASSLWGTNTEAFF	TGTGCCAGCAGCTTATGGGGGACGAACACTGAAGCTTTCTTT
TRBJ1-3	.	.	13	TRBV6-1	CASSYRPIDTIYF	TGTGCCAGCAGTTATCGGCCGATAGACACCATATATTTT
TRBJ2-2	TRBD2	.	15	TRBV30	CAWRTPGGSTGELFF	TGTGCCTGGAGGACCCCCGGCGGGAGCACCGGGGAGCTGTTTTTT
TRBJ2-7	.	once	12	TRBV6-1	CASREGHYEQYF	TGTGCCAGCAGAGAGGGACACTACGAGCAGTACTTC
TRBJ2-1	.	.	13	TRBV25-1	CASSEVEGYEQFF	TGTGCCAGCAGTGAAGTAGAAGGTTATGAGCAGTTCTTC
TRBJ2-3	.	.	14	TRBV19	CASSIDRGTDTQYF	TGTGCCAGTAGTATAGATAGGGGAACAGATACGCAGTATTTT
TRBJ2-1	.	.	17	TRBV9	CASSVVERFISYNEQFF	TGTGCCAGCAGCGTAGTGGAGCGGTTCATCTCCTACAATGAGCAGTTCTTC
TRBJ1-1	.	.	11	TRBV6-1	CASKLNTEAFF	TGTGCCAGCAAGCTGAACACTGAAGCTTTCTTT
TRBJ2-2	.	.	16	TRBV27	CASSLSPGANTGELFF	TGTGCCAGCAGTTTATCCCCGGGAGCGAACACCGGGGAGCTGTTTTTT
TRBJ1-4	.	.	16	TRBV4-3	CASSLGRGLEGEKLFF	TGCGCCAGCAGCCTCGGGAGGGGACTAGAGGGTGAAAAACTGTTTTTT
TRBJ1-5	.	.	13	TRBV28	CASSLVGNQPQHF	TGTGCCAGCAGTTTAGTGGGCAATCAGCCCCAGCATTTT
TRBJ2-7	.	.	13	TRBV25-1	CASSERRGWEQYF	TGTGCCAGCAGTGAAAGGAGGGGCTGGGAGCAGTACTTC
TRBJ1-2	TRBD1	.	15	TRBV5-1	CASSGGQTGEYGYTF	TGCGCCAGCAGCGGCGGACAGACAGGGGAGTATGGCTACACCTTC
TRBJ2-5	.	.	14	TRBV7-9	CASTSRLGEETQYF	TGTGCCAGCACCTCCCGGCTGGGTGAGGAGACCCAGTACTTC
TRBJ2-1	TRBD2	.	16	TRBV11-2	CASSFLGGTSYNEQFF	TGTGCCAGCAGCTTTCTGGGGGGGACTTCCTACAATGAGCAGTTCTTC
TRBJ2-5	.	.	13	TRBV11-3	CASSPGGIETQYF	TGTGCCAGCAGCCCCGGCGGGATTGAGACCCAGTACTTC
TRBJ2-7	.	.	14	TRBV6-9	CASSSLDSTYEQYF	TGTGCCTCAAGCAGCCTCGACAGTACCTACGAGCAGTACTTC
TRBJ2-7	TRBD2	.	13	TRBV29-1	CSARLAGIHEQYF	TGCAGCGCCAGACTAGCGGGAATCCACGAGCAGTACTTC